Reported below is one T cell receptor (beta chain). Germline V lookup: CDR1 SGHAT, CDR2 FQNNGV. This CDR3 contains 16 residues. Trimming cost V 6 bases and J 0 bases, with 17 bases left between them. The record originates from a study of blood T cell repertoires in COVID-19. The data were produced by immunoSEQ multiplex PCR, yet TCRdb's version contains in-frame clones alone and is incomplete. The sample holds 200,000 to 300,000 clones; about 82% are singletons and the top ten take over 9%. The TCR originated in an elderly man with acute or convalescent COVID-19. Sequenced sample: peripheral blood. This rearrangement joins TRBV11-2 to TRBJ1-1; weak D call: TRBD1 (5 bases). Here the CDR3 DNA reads TGTGCCAGCAGGACCCTAAGGGGAATTTTGAACACTGAAGCTTTCTTT. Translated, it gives CASRTLRGILNTEAFF.